This is a list of T cell receptor beta chains from one sample in a study of PD-L1 blockade in urothelial cancer. Clones were read by immunoSEQ multiplex PCR, and TCRdb kept only the in-frame ones, dropping some. The sample lists 35,000 to 45,000 clones, roughly 87% occurring once. The sequencing used PBMCs, collected around atezolizumab (anti-PD-L1) treatment. The origin of the receptors is a man aged 70 or older with urothelial cancer. Each CDR3 is given with its conserved first and last residue. Each record gives: J gene, V gene, clone size, D gene, CDR3 DNA, CDR3 protein. A D gene is named only where the DNA matches it firmly. Expanded clones are given a class, and other clones once, few, many or no size at all.

j_gene: TRBJ2-3
v_gene: TRBV7-3
abundance: few
d_gene: TRBD2
CDR3nt: TGTGCCAGCAGCTCCGGACTAGCGGGTGGGGGGCAGTATTTT
CDR3aa: CASSSGLAGGGQYF

j_gene: TRBJ1-1
v_gene: TRBV9
abundance: few
d_gene: .
CDR3nt: TGTGCCAGCAGCGTAGTTGGAGGGGCTGAAGCTTTCTTT
CDR3aa: CASSVVGGAEAFF

j_gene: TRBJ1-2
v_gene: TRBV7-9
abundance: .
d_gene: .
CDR3nt: TGTGCCAGCAGCTTAGCAGAAGGGCAGGGAAAATGGGGCTACACCTTC
CDR3aa: CASSLAEGQGKWGYTF

j_gene: TRBJ2-1
v_gene: TRBV9
abundance: few
d_gene: TRBD2
CDR3nt: TGTGCCAGCAGCGTAGTGTCGACTAGCGGGGCGATTGACAATGAGCAGTTCTTC
CDR3aa: CASSVVSTSGAIDNEQFF

j_gene: TRBJ2-7
v_gene: TRBV2
abundance: few
d_gene: .
CDR3nt: TGTGCCAGCACCAGAACACCTTACGAGCAGTACTTC
CDR3aa: CASTRTPYEQYF

j_gene: TRBJ2-3
v_gene: TRBV27
abundance: .
d_gene: .
CDR3nt: TGTGCCCACTTACGGGTGGGTGCGGATACGCAGTATTTT
CDR3aa: CAHLRVGADTQYF

j_gene: TRBJ1-3
v_gene: TRBV5-1
abundance: .
d_gene: .
CDR3nt: TGCGCCAGCAGCTTGGGATCCCTGGACAGAGCCTCTGGAAACACCATATATTTT
CDR3aa: CASSLGSLDRASGNTIYF

j_gene: TRBJ2-1
v_gene: TRBV9
abundance: .
d_gene: TRBD2
CDR3nt: TGTGCCAGCAGCCCCGGGCTAGCGGGACTAGTTGAGCAGTTCTTC
CDR3aa: CASSPGLAGLVEQFF

j_gene: TRBJ2-3
v_gene: TRBV11-2
abundance: .
d_gene: TRBD2
CDR3nt: TGTGCCAGCAGCTCGCCCCGCGGGACTAGCGGGAGCACAGATACGCAGTATTTT
CDR3aa: CASSSPRGTSGSTDTQYF

j_gene: TRBJ2-5
v_gene: TRBV5-1
abundance: few
d_gene: TRBD1
CDR3nt: TGCGCCAGCAGCTTCACAGGGGGAGAGACCCAGTACTTC
CDR3aa: CASSFTGGETQYF

j_gene: TRBJ1-2
v_gene: TRBV5-5
abundance: .
d_gene: .
CDR3nt: TGTGCCAGCAGCCATACAGGGTTCCCTAACTATGGCTACACCTTC
CDR3aa: CASSHTGFPNYGYTF

j_gene: TRBJ1-2
v_gene: TRBV7-2
abundance: .
d_gene: .
CDR3nt: TGTGCCAGCAGCGTTGACCGGGACACCCATCGGGGCTACACCTTC
CDR3aa: CASSVDRDTHRGYTF

j_gene: TRBJ1-1
v_gene: TRBV2
abundance: .
d_gene: .
CDR3nt: TGTGCCAGCAGTGAAGGGGACTGGAACACTGAAGCTTTCTTT
CDR3aa: CASSEGDWNTEAFF

j_gene: TRBJ2-2
v_gene: TRBV5-1
abundance: .
d_gene: .
CDR3nt: TGCGCCAGCAGCTTGGCAGTAAACGCGAACACCGGGGAGCTGTTTTTT
CDR3aa: CASSLAVNANTGELFF

j_gene: TRBJ2-5
v_gene: TRBV30
abundance: .
d_gene: TRBD2
CDR3nt: TGTGCCTGGAGTGTACCTAGCGGAGGGCCCCAGTACCAAGAGACCCAGTACTTC
CDR3aa: CAWSVPSGGPQYQETQYF

j_gene: TRBJ2-1
v_gene: TRBV19
abundance: .
d_gene: .
CDR3nt: TGTGCCAGTAGCGCTAGCGAAGCCAATGAGCAGTTCTTC
CDR3aa: CASSASEANEQFF

j_gene: TRBJ2-2
v_gene: TRBV7-2
abundance: few
d_gene: TRBD2
CDR3nt: TGTGCCAGCAGCAATTCTGCTAGCGGGAAACTGAACACCGGGGAGCTGTTTTTT
CDR3aa: CASSNSASGKLNTGELFF

j_gene: TRBJ2-3
v_gene: TRBV6-1
abundance: .
d_gene: .
CDR3nt: TGTGCCAGCAGCCCTGGCGGGATCACAGATACGCAGTATTTT
CDR3aa: CASSPGGITDTQYF

j_gene: TRBJ2-2
v_gene: TRBV7-2
abundance: .
d_gene: TRBD2
CDR3nt: TGTGCCAGCAGCCCGGGAGGGTACACCGGGGAGCTGTTTTTT
CDR3aa: CASSPGGYTGELFF

j_gene: TRBJ2-1
v_gene: TRBV5-1
abundance: once
d_gene: TRBD1
CDR3nt: TGCGCCAGCAGCCCAAGGGGACAGGGGGAGAATGAGCAGTTCTTC
CDR3aa: CASSPRGQGENEQFF

j_gene: TRBJ1-2
v_gene: TRBV7-9
abundance: .
d_gene: .
CDR3nt: TGTGCCAGCAGCTTGGCAGGAAACTATGGCTACACCTTC
CDR3aa: CASSLAGNYGYTF

j_gene: TRBJ1-5
v_gene: TRBV28
abundance: .
d_gene: TRBD1
CDR3nt: TGTGCCAGCAGCCGAGTTGGCGGGGCCAGGGGGCGCCATAGCAATCAGCCCCAGCATTTT
CDR3aa: CASSRVGGARGRHSNQPQHF

j_gene: TRBJ2-7
v_gene: TRBV6-5
abundance: .
d_gene: TRBD2
CDR3nt: TGTGCCAGCAGTCCCGGACTAGCGAGCTACGAGCAGTACTTC
CDR3aa: CASSPGLASYEQYF

j_gene: TRBJ1-2
v_gene: TRBV28
abundance: .
d_gene: TRBD1
CDR3nt: TGTGCCAGCAGTTTATTGGGGACAGGGCAGGTCGGCTACACCTTC
CDR3aa: CASSLLGTGQVGYTF

j_gene: TRBJ2-5
v_gene: TRBV28
abundance: .
d_gene: TRBD1
CDR3nt: TGTGCCAGCAGTTTACGGACAGGGTACCAAGAGACCCAGTACTTC
CDR3aa: CASSLRTGYQETQYF

j_gene: TRBJ1-1
v_gene: TRBV5-5
abundance: few
d_gene: .
CDR3nt: TGTGCCAGCAGCTTGGGGCGCAGGGTTGAAGCTTTCTTT
CDR3aa: CASSLGRRVEAFF

j_gene: TRBJ1-1
v_gene: TRBV5-1
abundance: few
d_gene: .
CDR3nt: TGCGCCAGCAGCCTCTCGGGGGGGAAGGACACTGAAGCTTTCTTT
CDR3aa: CASSLSGGKDTEAFF

j_gene: TRBJ1-2
v_gene: TRBV28
abundance: .
d_gene: TRBD1
CDR3nt: TGTGCCAGCAGTCCGGGGACAGGGGGCGTCAAGTGGAGAGGCTACACCTTC
CDR3aa: CASSPGTGGVKWRGYTF

j_gene: TRBJ1-2
v_gene: TRBV4-1
abundance: .
d_gene: TRBD1
CDR3nt: TGCGCCAGCAGCCAAGAAGAAGGACAGGCCCATGGCTACACCTTC
CDR3aa: CASSQEEGQAHGYTF

j_gene: TRBJ1-5
v_gene: TRBV6-5
abundance: .
d_gene: TRBD1
CDR3nt: TGTGCCAGCAAAACAGGGGCCAGCAATCAGCCCCAGCATTTT
CDR3aa: CASKTGASNQPQHF

j_gene: TRBJ2-7
v_gene: TRBV19
abundance: .
d_gene: .
CDR3nt: TGTGCCAGTAGTATAGCAGGGCCCTACGAGCAGTACTTC
CDR3aa: CASSIAGPYEQYF

j_gene: TRBJ2-3
v_gene: TRBV28
abundance: once
d_gene: TRBD1
CDR3nt: TGTGCCAGCAGTCGGACAGGGGCTAGCACAGATACGCAGTATTTT
CDR3aa: CASSRTGASTDTQYF

j_gene: TRBJ1-5
v_gene: TRBV19
abundance: .
d_gene: .
CDR3nt: TGTGCCAGTAGTATAGGCCGAGGAGGCAATCAGCCCCAGCATTTT
CDR3aa: CASSIGRGGNQPQHF

j_gene: TRBJ1-1
v_gene: TRBV18
abundance: .
d_gene: .
CDR3nt: TGTGCCACCCGAGAGATGAACACTGAAGCTTTCTTT
CDR3aa: CATREMNTEAFF

j_gene: TRBJ1-1
v_gene: TRBV21-1
abundance: .
d_gene: .
CDR3nt: TGTGCCAGCAGCAGGGGACTGGGGACTGAAGCTTTCTTT
CDR3aa: CASSRGLGTEAFF

j_gene: TRBJ2-3
v_gene: TRBV18
abundance: .
d_gene: TRBD1
CDR3nt: TGTGCCAGCTCGCCAGGACAGGGAGAGGCGCAGTATTTT
CDR3aa: CASSPGQGEAQYF

j_gene: TRBJ2-1
v_gene: TRBV2
abundance: .
d_gene: TRBD2
CDR3nt: TGTGCCAGCAGTCGTCGGACTAGCGGGAGTGGTGATGAGCAGTTCTTC
CDR3aa: CASSRRTSGSGDEQFF

j_gene: TRBJ2-5
v_gene: TRBV5-1
abundance: .
d_gene: TRBD1
CDR3nt: TGCGCCAGCAGCATCAGTCGGACAGGGGCACGCGAGACCCAGTACTTC
CDR3aa: CASSISRTGARETQYF

j_gene: TRBJ2-7
v_gene: TRBV4-2
abundance: .
d_gene: .
CDR3nt: TGTGCCAGCAGCCAAGGGGGAAGGGGTTACGAGCAGTACTTC
CDR3aa: CASSQGGRGYEQYF

j_gene: TRBJ2-7
v_gene: TRBV28
abundance: .
d_gene: TRBD2
CDR3nt: TGTGCCAGCAGTGGGGGACTAGCGGGAGAGGTCGAGCAGTACTTC
CDR3aa: CASSGGLAGEVEQYF

j_gene: TRBJ1-2
v_gene: TRBV5-1
abundance: .
d_gene: .
CDR3nt: TGCGCCAGCAGCTTGGACTCCGGGAACTATGGCTACACCTTC
CDR3aa: CASSLDSGNYGYTF

j_gene: TRBJ2-7
v_gene: TRBV28
abundance: .
d_gene: .
CDR3nt: TGTGCCAGCAGCTACCTTCGAGGAGAGCAGTACTTC
CDR3aa: CASSYLRGEQYF

j_gene: TRBJ2-3
v_gene: TRBV6-4
abundance: .
d_gene: TRBD2
CDR3nt: TGTGCCAGCAGTGCGACTAGCGGGACCTTAGATACGCAGTATTTT
CDR3aa: CASSATSGTLDTQYF

j_gene: TRBJ2-1
v_gene: TRBV5-8
abundance: .
d_gene: TRBD1
CDR3nt: TGTGCCAGCAGCCGGTACACCGGACAGGGCAATGAGCAGTTCTTC
CDR3aa: CASSRYTGQGNEQFF

j_gene: TRBJ2-3
v_gene: TRBV29-1
abundance: once
d_gene: .
CDR3nt: TGCAGCGTTGAATACGGGACAGATACGCAGTATTTT
CDR3aa: CSVEYGTDTQYF

j_gene: TRBJ1-6
v_gene: TRBV7-2
abundance: .
d_gene: .
CDR3nt: TGTGCCAGCAGCGCGGGAGCCTATAATTCACCCCTCCACTTT
CDR3aa: CASSAGAYNSPLHF

j_gene: TRBJ1-2
v_gene: TRBV5-5
abundance: .
d_gene: TRBD1
CDR3nt: TGTGCCAGCAGCCCGGGGTCAGGGGGCAATCCCTATGGCTACACCTTC
CDR3aa: CASSPGSGGNPYGYTF

j_gene: TRBJ2-3
v_gene: TRBV19
abundance: .
d_gene: TRBD2
CDR3nt: TGTGCCAGTAGTCTAGGGACTAGCGGGGGATCGAGACTTATCACAGATACGCAGTATTTT
CDR3aa: CASSLGTSGGSRLITDTQYF